These 5 T cell receptor beta chains originate from one sample sequenced in a study of OX40 agonist ivuxolimab in advanced cancers. The repertoire was sequenced with immunoSEQ multiplex PCR; TCRdb's copy has only in-frame clones and lacks some. Counted here are over 25,000 clones, roughly 80% occurring once; the ten biggest clones make up 21%. The specimen comprised CD4+ or CD8+ T cells sorted from blood, sampled in a trial of the OX40 agonist ivuxolimab. The receptors were gathered from an adult with an advanced solid tumor such as melanoma, head and neck, liver or kidney cancer.

This clone was detected only a few times. The genes are TRBV2 and TRBJ2-7; tentatively, D is TRBD1 (6 bases). V lost 6 bases and J 3 bases, leaving 12 bases between the germline ends. CDR3 length: 13 residues. Germline V gene data show CDR1 as SNHLY and CDR2 as FYNNEI. CDR3 sequence (DNA): TGTGCCAGCAGCGCTGCGGACAGCTACGAGCAGTACTTC. It encodes CASSAADSYEQYF.

The chain recombines TRBV4-1 with TRBJ2-5; D not resolved. Per the germline V gene, CDR1 is MGHRA and CDR2 is YSYEKL. This CDR3 contains 15 residues. Trimming cost V 0 bases and J 2 bases, with 10 bases left between them. For the CDR3, the DNA is TGCGCCAGCAGCCAAGATCGGACCACACAAGAGACCCAGTACTTC. Translation: CASSQDRTTQETQYF.

J is TRBJ1-4 and V is TRBV28; no definite D call. CDR3 length: 15 amino acids. Trimming took 5 bases from V and 0 from J, leaving 10 bases between them. CDR1 is MDHEN, CDR2 SYDVKM, per germline. The CDR3 is CASSPPGPTNEKLFF. The CDR3 DNA follows: TGTGCCAGCAGTCCCCCCGGTCCAACTAATGAAAAACTGTTTTTT. The full variable domain, in which reference TRBV28 and TRBJ1-4 provide the parts outside the CDR3, is DVKVTQSSRYLVKRTGEKVFLECVQDMDHENMFWYRQDPGLGLRLIYFSYDVKMKEKGDIPEGYSVSREKKERFSLILESASTNQTSMYLCASSPPGPTNEKLFFGSGTQLSVL.

This rearrangement joins TRBV6-1 to TRBJ2-3, with D possibly being TRBD1 (7 bases). The CDR3 covers 16 residues. Germline V gives CDR1 MNHNS, CDR2 SASEGT. Trimming shortened V by 3 bases and J by 3 bases, and 16 bases separated the two germline ends. The CDR3 sequence is CASSDRQGGTTDTQYF. The CDR3 DNA is TGTGCCAGCAGTGACCGACAGGGAGGTACGACAGATACGCAGTATTTT.

The J gene is TRBJ2-7, the V gene TRBV27, with TRBD2 identical over 8 bases. CDR3 length: 15 amino acids. Germline V lookup: CDR1 MNHEY, CDR2 SMNVEV (reference sequence). The J segment lost 2 bases and the V segment lost 2 bases, leaving 5 bases of the junction unmatched. CDR3 in amino acids: CASSLKTSGAYEQYF. The CDR3 DNA is TGTGCCAGCAGTTTAAAAACTAGCGGCGCCTACGAGCAGTACTTC.